This T cell receptor (beta chain) derives from a study of cytomegalovirus exposure and HLA in healthy donors. About the study: The same platform was used for the roughly 130 validation repertoires and the roughly 730 first-cohort repertoires, a later analysis reported.

This clone showed up just once. The repertoire was sequenced with immunoSEQ multiplex PCR; TCRdb's copy has only in-frame clones and lacks some. The profile shows 150,000 to 200,000 clones, more than 80% of them singletons. V was cut by 2 bases and J by 5 bases, with 9 bases left in between. This CDR3 comprises 14 residues. CDR1 MNHEY and CDR2 SVGAGI come from the germline V gene. This chain uses TRBV6-5 with TRBJ1-4; weak D call: TRBD1 (5 bases). The clonotype originates from a man between 18 and 29 years old in good health and CMV-seropositive. Sequenced sample: PBMCs. The CDR3 is CASSYAGGNEKLFF. The CDR3 region has the DNA TGTGCCAGCAGTTACGCCGGGGGGAATGAAAAACTGTTTTTT.